Shown below are 19 T cell receptor beta chains from a single sample sequenced in a study of blood T cell repertoires in COVID-19. The table came from immunoSEQ multiplex PCR; TCRdb's copy has only in-frame clones and leaves some out. The data show about 290,000 clones, with around four fifths seen just once and about 4% held by the top ten. The material sequenced was peripheral blood. These receptors were collected from a woman aged 45-59 years with active or convalescent COVID-19.

CDR3 in amino acids: CATRLAGGTYEQYF. CDR3 DNA: TGTGCCACCAGACTAGCGGGAGGCACCTACGAGCAGTACTTC. This chain joins TRBV24-1 and TRBJ2-7, with 12 bases matching TRBD2. CDR1 and CDR2 (germline): KGHDR, SFDVKD. This CDR3 comprises 14 residues. V was pared by 7 bases and J by 2 bases, with 2 bases of the junction left unmatched.

This chain links TRBV2 with TRBJ1-5; D remains ambiguous. Per germline, CDR1 SNHLY and CDR2 FYNNEI. V dropped 1 base and J dropped 2 bases, with 6 bases sitting between them. The CDR3 extends over 14 amino acids. The CDR3 loop reads CASSEGQGNQPQHF. The CDR3 coding sequence is TGTGCCAGCAGTGAAGGGCAGGGCAATCAGCCCCAGCATTTT.

V is TRBV9 and J is TRBJ1-3, with unresolved D. V was clipped by 6 bases and J by 9 bases, with 10 bases between them. Germline V CDR1 and CDR2: SGDLS, YYNGEE. This CDR3 contains 11 residues. Here the CDR3 reads CASTDGVTIYF. The CDR3 nucleotides are TGTGCCAGCACCGACGGGGTCACCATATATTTT.

The genes are TRBV6-5 and TRBJ1-1; the match to TRBD1 covers 7 bases. Trimming took 2 bases from V and 3 from J; bases not matched to a gene: 6. CDR3 length: 15 residues. In germline, CDR1 is MNHEY, CDR2 SVGAGI. The CDR3 sequence is CASSYLFTGDTEAFF. Written as DNA, the CDR3 is TGTGCCAGCAGTTACCTCTTCACAGGGGACACTGAAGCTTTCTTT.

The V call is TRBV30, the J call TRBJ1-1; no clear D. Trimming took off 0 bases at V and 8 bases at J, with 13 bases between the two ends. Germline V gives CDR1 GTSNPN, CDR2 SVGIG (reference sequence). The CDR3 consists of 13 residues. Here the CDR3 reads CAWSVGWAREAFF. CDR3 nucleotides: TGTGCCTGGAGTGTGGGTTGGGCCAGGGAAGCTTTCTTT.

The chain combines TRBV13 with TRBJ2-5; TRBD1 might be the D (6 bases). The V gene lost 6 bases and the J gene lost 3 bases, with 11 bases spanning the gap. This CDR3 is built from 13 residues. CDR1 PRHDT and CDR2 FYEKMQ come from the germline V gene (reference sequence). CDR3 coding DNA: TGTGCCAGCAGTTTGAACAGGGAAGAGACCCAGTACTTC. The encoded protein is CASSLNREETQYF.

This chain connects TRBV24-1 to TRBJ2-1, with 10 nucleotides matching TRBD2. The CDR3 is 18 residues long. Per germline, CDR1 KGHDR and CDR2 SFDVKD. V lost 3 bases and J lost 1; bases outside the gene matches: 8. CDR3 loop: CATSDALAGELSYNEQFF. Here the CDR3 DNA reads TGTGCCACCAGTGATGCTCTAGCGGGAGAGCTATCCTACAATGAGCAGTTCTTC.

The chain's CDR3 is CASRWTSGSLDTQYF. The DNA of the CDR3 is TGCGCCAGCAGGTGGACTAGCGGGAGTCTAGATACGCAGTATTTT. The J gene is TRBJ2-3, the V gene TRBV5-1, with 13 bases lining up with TRBD2. Germline assignment: CDR1 SGHRS and CDR2 YFSETQ. V trimming: 5 bases; J trimming: 5 bases; junction bases outside the gene matches: 5. The CDR3 covers 15 residues.

The rearrangement links TRBV5-1 to TRBJ1-6; D gene unclear. Looked up from germline, CDR1 is SGHRS and CDR2 is YFSETQ. Trimming left V 0 bases short and J 10 bases short, with 14 bases between. The CDR3 runs to 15 residues. CDR3 residues: CASSLARGMGSPLHF. CDR3 sequence (DNA): TGCGCCAGCAGCTTGGCGCGAGGGATGGGGTCACCCCTCCACTTT.

The rearrangement joins TRBV5-4 to TRBJ1-2; D is possibly TRBD1 (6 bases). V lost 0 bases and J 13 bases, leaving 7 bases between the germline ends. CDR1 SGHNT and CDR2 YYREEE come from the germline V gene (reference sequence). This CDR3 region has 10 residues. Here the CDR3 DNA reads TGTGCCAGCAGCTTGGGCAGGGGCACCTTC. This sequence encodes CASSLGRGTF.

This sequence joins TRBV7-9 and TRBJ2-1, with 8 bases matching TRBD2. The CDR3 has 14 residues. The junction had 6 bases not matched to a gene; V was cut back by 3 bases and J by 8 bases. In germline, CDR1 is SEHNR, CDR2 FQNEAQ (reference sequence). Written as DNA, the CDR3 is TGTGCCAGCAGCTTGCCAGCGGGGGCCCATGAGCAGTTCTTC. Translation: CASSLPAGAHEQFF.

The CDR3 bases are TGCGCCAGCAGCCATCGACAGGGGGCGCTAGGAGAGACCCAGTACTTC. Residues: CASSHRQGALGETQYF. The chain couples TRBV5-1 to TRBJ2-5, with 10 bases matching TRBD1. V lost 4 bases, J lost 4 bases, and 10 bases stayed unmatched. Germline loops: CDR1 SGHRS, CDR2 YFSETQ. The CDR3 is 16 amino acids.

This clone was seen only a few times. V gene TRBV5-1 combines with J gene TRBJ2-3; TRBD2 matches at 7 bases. The CDR3 covers 14 residues. CDR1 and CDR2 from the germline V gene are SGHRS and YFSETQ. J lost 5 bases, V lost 4 bases, and 7 bases had no gene match. CDR3 coding DNA: TGCGCCAGCAGCCCGGGGGGTGGAGGAGATACGCAGTATTTT. Protein: CASSPGGGGDTQYF. The full variable domain, in which reference TRBV5-1 and TRBJ2-3 provide the parts outside the CDR3, is KAGVTQTPRYLIKTRGQQVTLSCSPISGHRSVSWYQQTPGQGLQFLFEYFSETQRNKGNFPGRFSGRQFSNSRSEMNVSTLELGDSALYLCASSPGGGGDTQYFGPGTRLTVL.

The gene calls are TRBV6-5 and TRBJ2-1, with D possibly being TRBD1 (5 bases). This CDR3 spans 13 amino acids. V lost 8 bases and J lost 5, with 13 bases in between. Germline loops: CDR1 MNHEY, CDR2 SVGAGI. CDR3 sequence: CASAPGSHNEQFF. DNA of the CDR3: TGTGCCAGCGCGCCAGGGTCCCACAATGAGCAGTTCTTC.

This clone is a singleton in its sample. CDR3 sequence (DNA): TGTGCCAGCAGTTTGGTAGTAAACACCATATATTTT. Its protein is CASSLVVNTIYF. The chain uses TRBV12-3 or TRBV12-4 and TRBJ1-3; D is ambiguous. The CDR3 runs 12 residues. V lost 3 bases and J lost 6, with 6 bases in between.

This chain links TRBV29-1 with TRBJ1-2; 7 bases match TRBD1. CDR1 and CDR2 from the germline V gene are SQVTM and ANQGSEA. Trimming at V came to 4 bases and at J to 3 bases, leaving 11 bases not matched to a gene. The length of the CDR3 is 15 residues. Here the CDR3 DNA reads TGCAGCGTTGTTCCTAGACAGGGTGTCGACTATGGCTACACCTTC. It translates to CSVVPRQGVDYGYTF.

This clone occurred once. Written as DNA, the CDR3 is TGCGCCAGCAGCCCCGACATCTCTGGAAACACCATATATTTT. Protein sequence: CASSPDISGNTIYF. V gene TRBV5-1 combines with J gene TRBJ1-3; no clear D gene. This CDR3 is 14 amino acids long. CDR1 SGHRS and CDR2 YFSETQ come from the germline V gene. V dropped 4 bases and J dropped 0 bases, with 8 bases sitting between them.

This clone was observed once. The chain carries TRBV2 and TRBJ1-2; 7 nucleotides match TRBD1. Germline V gives CDR1 SNHLY, CDR2 FYNNEI. V lost 2 bases to trimming and J lost 4 bases; unmatched junction nucleotides: 7. The CDR3 spans 15 residues. The CDR3 coding sequence is TGTGCCAGCAGTGAATTAAGTAGACAGGGCTATGGCTACACCTTC. It is translated as CASSELSRQGYGYTF.

V and J are TRBV2 and TRBJ2-3, with TRBD2 as a possible D gene (5 bases). CDR1 and CDR2 (germline): SNHLY, FYNNEI. Trimming removed 7 bases from V and 3 bases from J, with 11 bases in between. CDR3 length: 13 residues. The CDR3 sequence: CASKVRGTDTQYF. Written as DNA, the CDR3 is TGTGCCAGCAAGGTTAGAGGGACAGATACGCAGTATTTT.